This passage covers 3 T cell receptor beta chains from one sample sequenced in a study of blood T cell repertoires in COVID-19. The method was immunoSEQ multiplex PCR; TCRdb's version includes in-frame clones alone and lacks a portion of them. The sample contains 130,000 to 150,000 clones, around 87% of which appear only once. The specimen was peripheral blood. The receptors shown here come from a man aged 50 or older who had recovered from COVID-19.

This clone was counted a single time. This chain connects TRBV27 to TRBJ1-1, with a weak D call TRBD1 (5 bases). Germline V CDR1 and CDR2: MNHEY, SMNVEV (reference sequence). There are 15 residues in the CDR3. V was trimmed by 5 bases and J by 3 bases, leaving 16 bases between them. CDR3 sequence (DNA): TGTGCCAGCAGTCTGGGGACTTTAGGGGACACTGAAGCTTTCTTT. Residues: CASSLGTLGDTEAFF.

J is TRBJ2-3 and V is TRBV7-2; TRBD1 might be the D (6 bases). This CDR3 is built from 16 residues. V was cut by 5 bases and J by 0 bases, with 15 bases left in between. Germline loops: CDR1 SGHTA, CDR2 FQGNSA. The CDR3 region has the DNA TGTGCCAGCAGCGCAGAGGGGGACGTCAGCACAGATACGCAGTATTTT. It yields the protein CASSAEGDVSTDTQYF.

J is TRBJ1-1 and V is TRBV13; tentative D call: TRBD1 (5 bases). The V gene's germline CDR1 is PRHDT and CDR2 FYEKMQ (reference sequence). V was shortened by 0 bases and J by 1 base, with 9 bases between the two germline ends. The CDR3 covers 15 residues. The CDR3 protein is CASSLGQASNTEAFF. The CDR3 DNA reads TGTGCCAGCAGCTTAGGACAGGCCTCGAACACTGAAGCTTTCTTT.